Reported below is one T cell receptor (beta chain). Time point indicated: blood 2 weeks post-SBRT. The treatment denotes: 15 Gy SBRT to primary tumor, nephrectomy 4 weeks later. Serial blood draws occurred at baseline and 2 and 4 weeks post-SBRT. The CDR3 is 15 amino acids. V shed 4 bases and J 2 bases; nucleotides not matched to a gene: 3. Germline CDR1 SGHTA, CDR2 FQGNSA. Some clones are missing from TCRdb's copy, which holds only in-frame ones; the method was immunoSEQ multiplex PCR. The sample carries some 75,000 clones, 82% recorded once. This sample was included in a study of radiation and T cells in renal cell carcinoma. About the study: Nephrectomy followed 15 Gy stereotactic body radiation by 4 weeks.

The sample consisted of blood, taken from a patient whose treatment included radiotherapy and nephrectomy. The chain couples TRBV7-2 to TRBJ2-5; 11 nucleotides match TRBD2. The sequence was obtained from a man in his sixties with renal cell carcinoma. CDR3 region: CASSSRTSGQETQYF. The CDR3 region has the DNA TGTGCCAGCAGCTCCCGGACTAGCGGGCAAGAGACCCAGTACTTC.